The source of this T cell receptor (beta chain) is a study of blood T cell repertoires in COVID-19. This clone occurred a few times. This CDR3 region has 16 residues. With 5 bases clipped from V and 1 base from J, the junction kept 9 bases outside the gene matches. CDR1 and CDR2 (germline): LNHDA, SQIVND (reference sequence). Sequencing was performed with immunoSEQ multiplex PCR; in TCRdb, only in-frame clones are kept and a portion is missing. The repertoire holds about 100,000 clones, with 85% to 90% as singletons. The material sequenced was peripheral blood. The clonotype comes from a human donor in a cohort sampled during active COVID-19. The V gene is TRBV19, the J gene TRBJ2-7; 9 bases line up with TRBD1. This CDR3 reads CASSVTGQGGSYEQYF. CDR3 DNA: TGTGCCAGTAGTGTTACGGGACAGGGTGGATCCTACGAGCAGTACTTC.